The present entry profiles one TCR beta chain with its context. Following a re-call of the 5' RACE reads, TCRdb has one entry per CDR3 protein and lacks DNA. This sample carries over 150,000 distinct CDR3 sequences, with approximately 35% going to the ten biggest clones. This record belongs to a study of T cells expressing NK-cell markers. CDR1 MGHRA and CDR2 YSYEKL come from the germline V gene. The CDR3 covers 17 residues. This chain links TRBV4-1 with TRBJ2-1; absent DNA, TCRdb's TRBD2 call cannot be checked. Sample: blood T cells: a sorted CD56 or NKG2C T cell subset, CD4+ or CD8+ T cells, or bulk PBMC T cells (not recorded which). The clonotype comes from a woman in her fifties or sixties in good health. The CDR3 protein is CASSQDPLSGGYNEQFF.